The present T cell receptor (beta chain) was sequenced within a study of T cell repertoires in cytomegalovirus infection. This clonotype was found many times. V trimming: 5 bases; J trimming: 1 base; junction bases outside the gene matches: 4. CDR1 and CDR2 (germline): SGHTA, FQGNSA. The CDR3 contains 14 residues. One entry per CDR3 protein results from TCRdb running MiXCR on the reads. The sample has 350,000 to 500,000 distinct CDR3 sequences, roughly 31% seen once. The rearrangement joins TRBV7-2 to TRBJ2-5; 7 positions agree with TRBD1. Specimen: PBMCs. The receptor was derived from a human donor in good health (CMV status not recorded). Some clones in this sample may be carry-over from other donors' samples. In DNA form, the CDR3 reads TGTGCCAGCAGCGACAGGGACGGCCAAGAGACCCAGTACTTC. Amino acids: CASSDRDGQETQYF.